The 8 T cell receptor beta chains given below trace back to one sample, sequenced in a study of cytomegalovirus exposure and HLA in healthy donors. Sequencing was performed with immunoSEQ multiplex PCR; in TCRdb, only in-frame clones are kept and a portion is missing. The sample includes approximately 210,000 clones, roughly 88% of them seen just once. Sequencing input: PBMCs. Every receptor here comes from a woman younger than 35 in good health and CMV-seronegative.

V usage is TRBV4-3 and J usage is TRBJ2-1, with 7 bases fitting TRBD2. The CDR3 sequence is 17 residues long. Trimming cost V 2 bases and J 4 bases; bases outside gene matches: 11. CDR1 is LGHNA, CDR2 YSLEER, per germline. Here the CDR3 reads CASSQYEASGLYNEQFF. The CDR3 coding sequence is TGCGCCAGCAGCCAATACGAGGCTAGCGGACTTTACAATGAGCAGTTCTTC.

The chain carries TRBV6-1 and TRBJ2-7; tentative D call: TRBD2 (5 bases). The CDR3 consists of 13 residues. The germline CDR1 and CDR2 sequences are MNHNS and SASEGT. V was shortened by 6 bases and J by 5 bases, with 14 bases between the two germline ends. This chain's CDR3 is CASSVSEVNEQYF. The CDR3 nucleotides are TGTGCCAGCAGCGTTTCGGAGGTGAACGAGCAGTACTTC.

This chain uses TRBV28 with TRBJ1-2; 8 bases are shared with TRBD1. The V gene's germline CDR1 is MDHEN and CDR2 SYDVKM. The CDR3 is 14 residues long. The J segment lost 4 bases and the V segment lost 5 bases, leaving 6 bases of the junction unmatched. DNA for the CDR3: TGTGCCAGCAGTACGACGGGGACAGGCTATGGCTACACCTTC. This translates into CASSTTGTGYGYTF.

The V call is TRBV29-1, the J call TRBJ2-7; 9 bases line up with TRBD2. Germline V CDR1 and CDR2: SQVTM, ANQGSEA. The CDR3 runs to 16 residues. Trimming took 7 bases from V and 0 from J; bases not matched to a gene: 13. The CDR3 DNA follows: TGCAGCGCGCCCCCCTTGGCGGGAGGGTTCTCCTACGAGCAGTACTTC. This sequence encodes CSAPPLAGGFSYEQYF.

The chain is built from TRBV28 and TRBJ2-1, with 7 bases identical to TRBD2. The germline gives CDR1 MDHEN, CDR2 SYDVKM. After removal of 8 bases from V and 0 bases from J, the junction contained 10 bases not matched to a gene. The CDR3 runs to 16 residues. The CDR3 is CASGRAAGSSYNEQFF. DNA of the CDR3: TGTGCCAGCGGCCGAGCAGCGGGGAGCTCCTACAATGAGCAGTTCTTC.

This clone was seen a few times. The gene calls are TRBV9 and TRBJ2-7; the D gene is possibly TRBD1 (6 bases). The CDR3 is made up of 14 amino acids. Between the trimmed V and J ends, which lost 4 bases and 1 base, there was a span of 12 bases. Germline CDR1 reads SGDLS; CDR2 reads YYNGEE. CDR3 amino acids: CASSKQGTSYEQYF. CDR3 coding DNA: TGTGCCAGCAGCAAACAGGGAACATCCTACGAGCAGTACTTC.

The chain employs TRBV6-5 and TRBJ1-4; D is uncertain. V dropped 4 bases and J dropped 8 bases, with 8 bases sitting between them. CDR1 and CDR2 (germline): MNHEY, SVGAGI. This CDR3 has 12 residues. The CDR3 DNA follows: TGTGCCAGCAGTTCGTCCCGGGAAAAACTGTTTTTT. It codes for CASSSSREKLFF.

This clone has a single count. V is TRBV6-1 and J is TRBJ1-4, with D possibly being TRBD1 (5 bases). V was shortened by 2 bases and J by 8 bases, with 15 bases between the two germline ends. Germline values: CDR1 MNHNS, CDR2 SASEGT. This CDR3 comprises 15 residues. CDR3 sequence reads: CASSEWGRVEEKLFF. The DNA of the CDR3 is TGTGCCAGCAGTGAATGGGGCAGGGTGGAGGAAAAACTGTTTTTT.